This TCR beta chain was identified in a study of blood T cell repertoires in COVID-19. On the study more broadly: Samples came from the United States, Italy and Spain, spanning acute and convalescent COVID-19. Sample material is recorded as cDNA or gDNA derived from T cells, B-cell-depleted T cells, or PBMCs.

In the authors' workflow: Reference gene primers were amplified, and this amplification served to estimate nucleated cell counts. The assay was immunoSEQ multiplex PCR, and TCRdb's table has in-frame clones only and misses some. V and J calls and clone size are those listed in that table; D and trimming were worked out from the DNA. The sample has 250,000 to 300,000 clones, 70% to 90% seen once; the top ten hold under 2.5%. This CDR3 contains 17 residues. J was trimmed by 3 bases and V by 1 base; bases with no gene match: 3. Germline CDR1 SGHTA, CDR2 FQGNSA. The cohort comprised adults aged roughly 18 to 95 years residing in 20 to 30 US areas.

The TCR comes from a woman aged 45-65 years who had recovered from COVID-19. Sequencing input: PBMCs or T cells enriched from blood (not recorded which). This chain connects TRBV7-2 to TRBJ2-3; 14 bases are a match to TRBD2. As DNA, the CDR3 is TGTGCCAGCAGCTTAGGACTAGCGGGAGGGCGGACAGATACGCAGTATTTT. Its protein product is CASSLGLAGGRTDTQYF.